Reported below is one TCR beta chain. Its antigen is unidentified. TCRdb keeps only in-frame clones here, not all; method: immunoSEQ multiplex PCR. In the table there are 70,000 or so clones, 80% to 90% of which are singletons. This CDR3 has 15 residues. V shed 0 bases and J shed 1 base, with 10 bases lying between them. CDR1 is SGHDT and CDR2 is YYEEEE in the germline V gene. These data come from a study of a mutant IDH1 vaccine in newly diagnosed glioma. Turning to the study itself: Most patients had radiochemotherapy with temozolomide before enrollment; others had one alone. Whole-study results and caveats: Altogether, 85% to 95% of patients exhibited vaccine-induced immune responses.

Stated time point: baseline, week 1 (first vaccination visit). Treatment here: pre-vaccination baseline after standard-of-care therapy. The genes are TRBV5-6 and TRBJ1-1, with D maybe TRBD1 (6 bases). The sequence was collected from a woman in her late teens or twenties with glioma. Some clones in this sample may be carry-over from other donors' samples. The sample was peripheral blood mononuclear cells (PBMCs), taken from a glioma patient treated with radiotherapy, temozolomide or both. The CDR3 loop is CASSLAAGANTEAFF. DNA of the CDR3: TGTGCCAGCAGCTTGGCCGCAGGGGCGAACACTGAAGCTTTCTTT.